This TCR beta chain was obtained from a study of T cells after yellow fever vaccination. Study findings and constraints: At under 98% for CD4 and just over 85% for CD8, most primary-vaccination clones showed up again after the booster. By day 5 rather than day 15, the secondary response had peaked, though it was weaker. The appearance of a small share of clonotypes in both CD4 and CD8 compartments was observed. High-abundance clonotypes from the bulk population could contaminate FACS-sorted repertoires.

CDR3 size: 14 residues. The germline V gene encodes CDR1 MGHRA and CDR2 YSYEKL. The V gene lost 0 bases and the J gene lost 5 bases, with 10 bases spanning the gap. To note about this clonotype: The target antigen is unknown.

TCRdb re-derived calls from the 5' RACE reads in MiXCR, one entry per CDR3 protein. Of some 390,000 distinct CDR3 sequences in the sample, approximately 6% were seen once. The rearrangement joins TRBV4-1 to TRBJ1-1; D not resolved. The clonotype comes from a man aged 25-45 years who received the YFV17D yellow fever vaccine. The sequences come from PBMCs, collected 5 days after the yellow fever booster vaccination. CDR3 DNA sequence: TGCGCCAGCAGCCAAGAGGGCGTCTATACTGAAGCTTTCTTT. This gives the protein CASSQEGVYTEAFF.